The 6 T cell receptor beta chains below all came from one sample that was sequenced in a study of CD8 T cells in Susac syndrome (dated by TCRdb to between 2018 and 2021). Receptor amplification or capture employed the immunoSEQ multiplex PCR assay. RNA was extracted using the RNeasy kit, and roughly 0.5 to 1 microgram was reverse transcribed with random hexamers. The public reads were quality trimmed at Q25 with fastp and then assembled into clones with MiXCR by TCRdb, keeping productive beta chains. Entries that share a CDR3 protein sequence are merged under the most common genes and DNA. The sample table holds some 260,000 distinct CDR3 sequences, of which approximately 84% were seen once. Clones ranked in the top ten supply 0.11% of the sample. Material for sequencing was CD8+ T cells from PBMCs. The receptors come from a human donor with multiple sclerosis.

V gene TRBV6-1 combines with J gene TRBJ2-1, with 9 bases lining up with TRBD1. The V gene's germline CDR1 is MNHNS and CDR2 SASEGT. V was clipped by 8 bases and J by 4 bases; unmatched bases: 3. The length of the CDR3 is 13 residues. Here the CDR3 reads CASGDRGYNEQFF. As DNA, the CDR3 is TGTGCCAGCGGCGACAGGGGGTACAATGAGCAGTTCTTC.

The chain employs TRBV7-2 and TRBJ1-4, with TRBD1 matching over 7 bases. There are 16 residues in the CDR3. V trimming: 4 bases; J trimming: 1 base; junction bases outside the gene matches: 6. CDR1 is SGHTA, CDR2 FQGNSA, per germline. DNA for the CDR3: TGTGCCAGCAGCTCAGATTACAGGGGAACTAATGAAAAACTGTTTTTT. Encoded protein: CASSSDYRGTNEKLFF.

This clonotype was counted a few times. The V gene is TRBV9, the J gene TRBJ2-7, with D perhaps TRBD1 (5 bases). This CDR3 spans 13 amino acids. V was trimmed by 0 bases and J by 2 bases, leaving 6 bases between them. Germline values: CDR1 SGDLS, CDR2 YYNGEE. The CDR3 DNA reads TGTGCCAGCAGCGTAGACAGGCCCTACGAGCAGTACTTC. Protein: CASSVDRPYEQYF.

V and J are TRBV27 and TRBJ2-3; 8 bases fit TRBD2. Germline V gives CDR1 MNHEY, CDR2 SMNVEV (reference sequence). V lost 6 bases, J lost 6 bases, and 8 bases stayed unmatched. This CDR3 has 14 amino acids. CDR3 amino acids: CASRAAGGRDTQYF. In DNA, the CDR3 is TGTGCCAGCAGGGCGGCGGGAGGACGGGATACGCAGTATTTT.

The CDR3 DNA is TGCGCCAGCAGCAGTTCAGGGCTTGGCTATGGCTACACCTTC. It encodes CASSSSGLGYGYTF. The V gene is TRBV4-1, the J gene TRBJ1-2, with D perhaps TRBD1 (5 bases). The V and J ends lost 5 bases and 4 bases respectively, with 14 bases between them. This CDR3 is built from 14 residues. Germline assignment: CDR1 MGHRA and CDR2 YSYEKL.

J is TRBJ2-3 and V is TRBV28; 11 bases map to TRBD2. With V trimmed by 3 bases and J by 5 bases, 4 bases remained unmatched. CDR1 is MDHEN and CDR2 is SYDVKM in the germline V gene. This CDR3 spans 15 amino acids. The CDR3 nucleotides read TGTGCCAGCAGTTTTTTAGCGGGAGGGAAAGATACGCAGTATTTT. This codes for CASSFLAGGKDTQYF.